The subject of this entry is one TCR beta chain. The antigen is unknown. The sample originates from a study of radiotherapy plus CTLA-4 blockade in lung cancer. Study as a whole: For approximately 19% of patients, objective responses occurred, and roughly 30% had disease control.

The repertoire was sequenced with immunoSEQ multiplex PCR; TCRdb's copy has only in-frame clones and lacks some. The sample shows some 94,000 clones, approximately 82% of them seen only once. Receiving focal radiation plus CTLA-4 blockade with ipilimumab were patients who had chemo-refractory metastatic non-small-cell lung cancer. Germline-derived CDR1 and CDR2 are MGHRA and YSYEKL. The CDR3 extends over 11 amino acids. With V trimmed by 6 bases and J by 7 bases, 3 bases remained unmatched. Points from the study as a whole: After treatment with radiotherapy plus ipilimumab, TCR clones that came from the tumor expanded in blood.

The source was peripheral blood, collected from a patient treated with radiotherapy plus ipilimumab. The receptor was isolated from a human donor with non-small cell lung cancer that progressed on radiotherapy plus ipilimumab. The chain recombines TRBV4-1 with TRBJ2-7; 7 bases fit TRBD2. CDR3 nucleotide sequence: TGCGCCAGCAGTCGCGGGGGTGAGCAGTACTTC. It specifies CASSRGGEQYF.